This T cell receptor (beta chain) was identified in a study of blood T cell repertoires in COVID-19. Study-wide context: Samples representing acute and convalescent COVID-19 were sourced from the United States, Italy and Spain.

Original handling: From reference gene primer amplification, estimates of nucleated cell counts were derived. Only in-frame clones appear in the TCRdb table, and some are missing; sequencing was by immunoSEQ multiplex PCR. Clonal size and the V and J genes are those of that table, whereas D and trimming came from the DNA. The repertoire holds about 250,000 clones, with approximately 88% as singletons. V gave up 3 bases and J gave up 5 bases; unmatched junction bases: 6. The length of the CDR3 is 15 residues. The germline gives CDR1 KGHSH, CDR2 LQKENI. Participants spanned ages roughly 18 to 90 years and resided in roughly 26 US areas. People in the exposed group encountered a COVID-19 case within 2 weeks before entering the study.

This chain uses TRBV18 with TRBJ2-3; TRBD2 agrees at 9 bases. Sequencing was performed on PBMCs or T cells enriched from blood (not recorded which). This TCR came from a woman in her thirties or forties who had been exposed to COVID-19. DNA for the CDR3: TGTGCCAGCTCACCGGTTTTAGCGGGGGTAGATACGCAGTATTTT. Its protein product is CASSPVLAGVDTQYF.